Listed below are T cell receptor beta chains from one sample, sequenced in a study of cytomegalovirus exposure and HLA in healthy donors. The assay was immunoSEQ multiplex PCR, and TCRdb's table has in-frame clones only and misses some. The table lists over 200,000 clones, 85% to 90% of them singletons, with about 2.7% in the top ten. The sequenced sample consisted of PBMCs. The receptors stem from a woman between 18 and 29 years old in good health and CMV-seronegative. The CDR3 runs from the conserved cysteine through the conserved F or W. The D gene is left open where the match is weak. Size is stated for part of the rows, as once, few or many counts, or as a class when the clone is expanded.

-,-,TRBJ1-2,TRBV28,TGTGCCAGCAGTTTAAAGTTTCGGAACAGGAACCCTAACTATGGCTACACCTTC,CASSLKFRNRNPNYGYTF
-,-,TRBJ2-3,TRBV23-1,TGCGCCAGCAGCAGCACGGACGGGGGAGTAATATATACGCAGTATTTT,CASSSTDGGVIYTQYF
TRBD1,-,TRBJ2-5,TRBV19,TGTGCCAGTAGTCCAAGACAGGGGGGTGAGACCCAGTACTTC,CASSPRQGGETQYF
-,-,TRBJ2-2,TRBV28,TGTGCCAGCAGCTACCTGGACAGAAACACCGGGGAGCTGTTTTTT,CASSYLDRNTGELFF
TRBD2,once,TRBJ2-7,TRBV2,TGTGCCAGCAGTGAATCGGCTAGCGGGAGAGGGACCTACGAGCAGTACTTC,CASSESASGRGTYEQYF
-,once,TRBJ2-7,TRBV27,TGTGCCAGCAGCAAACAGGGATCGGTCGACGAGCAGTACTTC,CASSKQGSVDEQYF
TRBD1,few,TRBJ2-7,TRBV5-1,TGCGCCAGCAGCACAGACAGGGGACGGGACGAGCAGTACTTC,CASSTDRGRDEQYF
-,-,TRBJ2-1,TRBV28,TGTGCCAGCAGCCTTAGATACAATGAGCAGTTCTTC,CASSLRYNEQFF
-,-,TRBJ1-1,TRBV4-2,TGTGCCAGCAGCCAAGCCGGAGGAGGGGAAGCTTTCTTT,CASSQAGGGEAFF
TRBD1,-,TRBJ1-2,TRBV6-5,TGTGCCAGCCACCCCGGGACAGGCTATGGCTACACCTTC,CASHPGTGYGYTF
TRBD2,-,TRBJ2-2,TRBV2,TGTGCCAGCAGTGAGGGCGGGGGGTTCTTTCCCGGGGAGCTGTTTTTT,CASSEGGGFFPGELFF
TRBD1,-,TRBJ1-1,TRBV28,TGTGCCACCAAAGGGGGGGGCCAGGGACAGGGAGAAGCTTTCTTT,CATKGGGQGQGEAFF
-,-,TRBJ2-1,TRBV7-3,TGTGCCAGCAGCTTGCCTGGGAGTCTGGGCTACAATGAGCAGTTCTTC,CASSLPGSLGYNEQFF
TRBD2,-,TRBJ2-5,TRBV9,TGTGCCAGCAGCGTAGTGACGGGAGGGCCGGAGACCCAGTACTTC,CASSVVTGGPETQYF
TRBD1,-,TRBJ2-3,TRBV11-2,TGTGCCAGCAGCTTAGTGGGACAGGGGACAGATACGCAGTATTTT,CASSLVGQGTDTQYF
TRBD2,-,TRBJ2-7,TRBV27,TGTGCCAGCAGCCCGACTAGCGGGAGTTCTCAGCAGTACTTC,CASSPTSGSSQQYF
-,-,TRBJ2-3,TRBV28,TGTGCCAGCAGAACGACAAACAGGGGGGGAGATACGCAGTATTTT,CASRTTNRGGDTQYF
TRBD2,-,TRBJ2-2,TRBV11-3,TGTGCCAGCAGCTTAGATCTCGCGGGAGGCACCGGGGAGCTGTTTTTT,CASSLDLAGGTGELFF
TRBD1,-,TRBJ2-1,TRBV4-1,TGCGCCAGCAGCTTCCACCCGGGACAGGGCTACAATGAGCAGTTCTTC,CASSFHPGQGYNEQFF
TRBD1,-,TRBJ1-2,TRBV29-1,TGCAGCGTTCTGGTGGTGAGGGGGCGGGTTGGCTACACCTTC,CSVLVVRGRVGYTF
-,-,TRBJ2-1,TRBV27,TGTGCCAGCTCCACCCGGGTGGATGAGCAGTTCTTC,CASSTRVDEQFF
TRBD1,-,TRBJ1-5,TRBV27,TGTGCCAGCAGTTCCCGACAGGGTCCCCAGCATTTT,CASSSRQGPQHF
TRBD1,once,TRBJ1-2,TRBV4-1,TGCGCCAGCAGCCAAGCGCCAGGGGGCGAAGGCTACACCTTC,CASSQAPGGEGYTF
-,-,TRBJ2-1,TRBV28,TGTGCCAGCACCTCAGGTGACGATGAGCAGTTCTTC,CASTSGDDEQFF
TRBD1,-,TRBJ1-2,TRBV6-5,TGTGCCAGCAGCCTGACAGGGTATGGCTACACCTTC,CASSLTGYGYTF
TRBD1,-,TRBJ2-3,TRBV5-4,TGTGCCAGCAGCTTTAGGACAGGGGGTCTCACAGATACGCAGTATTTT,CASSFRTGGLTDTQYF
TRBD1,-,TRBJ1-4,TRBV19,TGTGCCAGTAGTATGAACAGGGGTGAAAAACTGTTTTTT,CASSMNRGEKLFF
TRBD2,-,TRBJ2-2,TRBV6-1,TGTGCCAGCTTCTCCGGACTAGCCGAGGAGCTGTTTTTT,CASFSGLAEELFF
TRBD2,many,TRBJ2-7,TRBV6-1,TGTGCCAGCAGTGAGTGGGGACTAGCGGGAGCTATCGAGCAGTACTTC,CASSEWGLAGAIEQYF
-,few,TRBJ2-2,TRBV28,TGTGCCAGCAGTTCCTCAAGCCCCGGGGAGCTGTTTTTT,CASSSSSPGELFF
TRBD2,-,TRBJ2-7,TRBV18,TGTGCCAGCTCACCGGGACTAGCGGAAGGTATCGAGTACTTC,CASSPGLAEGIEYF
-,-,TRBJ2-1,TRBV30,TGTGCCTGGACCATAGGAGGGCTTAATGAGCAGTTCTTC,CAWTIGGLNEQFF
-,-,TRBJ1-2,TRBV2,TGTGCCAGCAGTGAAGCCTCCGTTGGCTACACCTTC,CASSEASVGYTF
TRBD2,-,TRBJ2-1,TRBV7-8,TGTGCCAGCAGCCGACTAGCGGGAGCCTACAATGAGCAGTTCTTC,CASSRLAGAYNEQFF
TRBD1,-,TRBJ2-7,TRBV29-1,TGCAGCGTTGCAGAGTCAGGGGGCCTGTACGAGCAGTACTTC,CSVAESGGLYEQYF
-,-,TRBJ2-7,TRBV6-6,TGTGCCAGCAGTTATCGGAGGCCCGAAAACTACGAGCAGTACTTC,CASSYRRPENYEQYF
TRBD2,-,TRBJ2-7,TRBV27,TGTGCCAGCAGTGTTACTAGCGCCCGGGCTATCTACGAGCAGTACTTC,CASSVTSARAIYEQYF
TRBD2,-,TRBJ2-7,TRBV13,TGTGCCAGCAGCTTAGCGGGAGGATCCGAGCAGTACTTC,CASSLAGGSEQYF
TRBD1,-,TRBJ2-7,TRBV6-6,TGTGCCAGCAGTTACTCGACAGGGGGCTCCTACGAGCAGTACTTC,CASSYSTGGSYEQYF
TRBD2,-,TRBJ2-1,TRBV7-3,TGTGCCAGCAGCTTACTACCGCGGGAGAGCTCCTACAATGAGCAGTTCTTC,CASSLLPRESSYNEQFF
-,-,TRBJ2-5,TRBV5-1,TGCGCCAGCAGCTCCAGGGAGACCCAGTACTTC,CASSSRETQYF
TRBD1,once,TRBJ2-5,TRBV5-4,TGTGCCAGCAGCTCACAGGACAGGGAGACCCAGTACTTC,CASSSQDRETQYF
-,-,TRBJ2-7,TRBV27,TGTGCCAGCAGTCAGGGCACGGACGAGCAGTACTTC,CASSQGTDEQYF
-,-,TRBJ2-6,TRBV29-1,TGCAGCGTTGAAGGGGGCGACTCTGGGGCCAACGTCCTGACTTTC,CSVEGGDSGANVLTF
TRBD2,-,TRBJ2-3,TRBV7-9,TGTGCCAGCAGCTTAGGGCTAGCGGAAGACACAGATACGCAGTATTTT,CASSLGLAEDTDTQYF
TRBD2,-,TRBJ2-2,TRBV27,TGTGCCAGCAGTTTACTGAGAGTAGCGGGCGAATCCGGGGAGCTGTTTTTT,CASSLLRVAGESGELFF
-,-,TRBJ2-5,TRBV15,TGTGCCACCAGCAAGACTGGAGCGTTGTTCGAGACCCAGTACTTC,CATSKTGALFETQYF
TRBD2,-,TRBJ2-2,TRBV11-2,TGTGCCAGCACGGAACTAGCGGGAGTGGGCGGGGAGCTGTTTTTT,CASTELAGVGGELFF
-,-,TRBJ2-1,TRBV7-2,TGTGCCAGCAGCTTTTCTAGCGCGATAGGGGTTGGCAATGAGCAGTTCTTC,CASSFSSAIGVGNEQFF
TRBD2,-,TRBJ2-7,TRBV10-3,TGTGCCATCAGTGACACTCGCGGGGGGTACGAGCAGTACTTC,CAISDTRGGYEQYF
-,-,TRBJ1-5,TRBV28,TGTGCCAGCAGTTTATTTCCAGGGCTTCAGCCCCAGCATTTT,CASSLFPGLQPQHF
-,-,TRBJ2-5,TRBV19,TGTGCCAGTAGTATGGGGGCGGTACAAGAGACCCAGTACTTC,CASSMGAVQETQYF
TRBD1,few,TRBJ2-3,TRBV9,TGTGCCAGCAGCGCCCGACAGGGAGGCACAGATACGCAGTATTTT,CASSARQGGTDTQYF
-,-,TRBJ1-1,TRBV6-6,TGTGCCAGCAGTTCCCTTGGAGGGGTATTAGATTCTGAAGCTTTCTTT,CASSSLGGVLDSEAFF
-,-,TRBJ2-6,TRBV15,TGTGCCACCAGCAGCCGAACTCCTGGGGCCAACGTCCTGACTTTC,CATSSRTPGANVLTF